The rows below give T cell receptor beta chains drawn from one sample of a study of blood T cell repertoires in COVID-19. Using immunoSEQ multiplex PCR, the repertoire was profiled, and TCRdb retains in-frame clones only, with some absent. The sample has more than 150,000 clones; over 75% are singletons. Sequencing input: PBMCs or T cells enriched from blood (not recorded which). The receptor source for this set is a man over 45 who had recovered from COVID-19. Both conserved end residues are part of each CDR3. A D gene is named only where the DNA matches it firmly. Clone size, where shown, is once, few, many, or a class for clones that have expanded.

D gene: TRBD2
clone size: -
V gene: TRBV11-3
CDR3 length: 20
J gene: TRBJ2-1
CDR3 DNA: TGTGCCAGCAGCTTAGATCCGGGACTAGCGGGGGGTACGCCCTACAATGAGCAGTTCTTC
CDR3 protein: CASSLDPGLAGGTPYNEQFF

D gene: TRBD1
clone size: -
V gene: TRBV5-1
CDR3 length: 16
J gene: TRBJ2-1
CDR3 DNA: TGCGCCAGCAGCTCCGGACAGGGGGCTTCCTACAATGAGCAGTTCTTC
CDR3 protein: CASSSGQGASYNEQFF

D gene: -
clone size: once
V gene: TRBV4-2
CDR3 length: 19
J gene: TRBJ2-3
CDR3 DNA: TGTGCCAGCAGCCATCCCGGGAAGCAAAGACTAAACCCCACAGATACGCAGTATTTT
CDR3 protein: CASSHPGKQRLNPTDTQYF

D gene: -
clone size: -
V gene: TRBV15
CDR3 length: 18
J gene: TRBJ2-3
CDR3 DNA: TGTGCCACCAGCAGGTACCAGGGCACTCTTCTTCGCACAGATACGCAGTATTTT
CDR3 protein: CATSRYQGTLLRTDTQYF

D gene: -
clone size: -
V gene: TRBV10-3
CDR3 length: 12
J gene: TRBJ2-7
CDR3 DNA: TGTGCCATCAGTACAGGGACGAGGGAGCAGTACTTC
CDR3 protein: CAISTGTREQYF

D gene: TRBD2
clone size: -
V gene: TRBV10-2
CDR3 length: 16
J gene: TRBJ2-1
CDR3 DNA: TGCGCCAGCAGTGTGTCCGCGGGAGCATCCTACAATGAGCAGTTCTTC
CDR3 protein: CASSVSAGASYNEQFF

D gene: -
clone size: -
V gene: TRBV28
CDR3 length: 13
J gene: TRBJ1-2
CDR3 DNA: TGTGCCAGCAGTTTACAGGGGATCTATGGCTACACCTTC
CDR3 protein: CASSLQGIYGYTF

D gene: TRBD2
clone size: -
V gene: TRBV19
CDR3 length: 12
J gene: TRBJ2-2
CDR3 DNA: TGTGCCGGGGGGGGAAACACCGGGGAGCTGTTTTTT
CDR3 protein: CAGGGNTGELFF

D gene: -
clone size: -
V gene: TRBV10-3
CDR3 length: 13
J gene: TRBJ1-3
CDR3 DNA: TGTGCCATCAGGGGCGAGGGAGGAAACACCATATATTTT
CDR3 protein: CAIRGEGGNTIYF

D gene: -
clone size: -
V gene: TRBV11-2
CDR3 length: 14
J gene: TRBJ1-2
CDR3 DNA: TGTGCCAGCAGCTTAGGATCGGAGAACTATGGCTACACCTTC
CDR3 protein: CASSLGSENYGYTF

D gene: TRBD1
clone size: -
V gene: TRBV7-8
CDR3 length: 17
J gene: TRBJ2-7
CDR3 DNA: TGTGCCAGCAGCCCAATCCCGGGACAGACTACACGTGCCGGGCAGTACTTC
CDR3 protein: CASSPIPGQTTRAGQYF

D gene: -
clone size: -
V gene: TRBV6-5
CDR3 length: 14
J gene: TRBJ2-3
CDR3 DNA: TGTGCCAGCAGTTACCGGGACAACACAGATACGCAGTATTTT
CDR3 protein: CASSYRDNTDTQYF

D gene: TRBD1
clone size: -
V gene: TRBV18
CDR3 length: 14
J gene: TRBJ2-7
CDR3 DNA: TGTGCCAGCTCACTGGACAGGGGCTTGTACGAGCAGTACTTC
CDR3 protein: CASSLDRGLYEQYF

D gene: TRBD1
clone size: -
V gene: TRBV9
CDR3 length: 16
J gene: TRBJ1-1
CDR3 DNA: TGTGCCAGCAGCGTAGGGCTAGGACAGGGGGACACTGAAGCTTTCTTT
CDR3 protein: CASSVGLGQGDTEAFF

D gene: -
clone size: -
V gene: TRBV5-1
CDR3 length: 13
J gene: TRBJ1-1
CDR3 DNA: TGCGCCAGCAGCTTGGACCCCCACTCTGAAGCTTTCTTT
CDR3 protein: CASSLDPHSEAFF

D gene: -
clone size: -
V gene: TRBV3-1/TRBV3-2
CDR3 length: 12
J gene: TRBJ2-7
CDR3 DNA: TGTGCCAGCAGCCACGTCTCCTACGAGCAGTACTTC
CDR3 protein: CASSHVSYEQYF

D gene: -
clone size: -
V gene: TRBV19
CDR3 length: 13
J gene: TRBJ1-2
CDR3 DNA: TGTGCCAGTAGTATAGACAGGGCCTATGGCTACACCTTC
CDR3 protein: CASSIDRAYGYTF

D gene: -
clone size: few
V gene: TRBV2
CDR3 length: 13
J gene: TRBJ2-7
CDR3 DNA: TGTGCCAGCAGTCCCAGGGAAAACTACGAGCAGTACTTC
CDR3 protein: CASSPRENYEQYF

D gene: -
clone size: once
V gene: TRBV7-9
CDR3 length: 15
J gene: TRBJ1-2
CDR3 DNA: TGTGCCAGCAGCGCAGTGGCAGGGCCTTTCTATGGCTACACCTTC
CDR3 protein: CASSAVAGPFYGYTF

D gene: TRBD1
clone size: -
V gene: TRBV28
CDR3 length: 17
J gene: TRBJ2-1
CDR3 DNA: TGTGCCAGCAGTTTAGCCAGGGGGCATAGGTCGGCGAATGAGCAGTTCTTC
CDR3 protein: CASSLARGHRSANEQFF

D gene: TRBD2
clone size: few
V gene: TRBV5-1
CDR3 length: 14
J gene: TRBJ2-1
CDR3 DNA: TGCGCCAGCAGCTTGGGCGGGGGGCACAATGAGCAGTTCTTC
CDR3 protein: CASSLGGGHNEQFF

D gene: -
clone size: -
V gene: TRBV7-2
CDR3 length: 16
J gene: TRBJ1-3
CDR3 DNA: TGTGCCAGCAGCTTAGAGGCCAGGGTCTCTGGAAACACCATATATTTT
CDR3 protein: CASSLEARVSGNTIYF

D gene: -
clone size: once
V gene: TRBV27
CDR3 length: 15
J gene: TRBJ2-2
CDR3 DNA: TGTGCCAGCAGTTTTTGGGGGGCGAACACCGGGGAGCTGTTTTTT
CDR3 protein: CASSFWGANTGELFF

D gene: -
clone size: -
V gene: TRBV5-1
CDR3 length: 16
J gene: TRBJ2-7
CDR3 DNA: TGCGCCAGCAGCTTGGCCCCTTCAGGGGACCCCTACGAGCAGTACTTC
CDR3 protein: CASSLAPSGDPYEQYF

D gene: TRBD2
clone size: -
V gene: TRBV7-9
CDR3 length: 13
J gene: TRBJ2-5
CDR3 DNA: TGTGCCAGCAGGTGGCTAGCGGGAGAGACCCAGTACTTC
CDR3 protein: CASRWLAGETQYF

D gene: TRBD1
clone size: -
V gene: TRBV5-1
CDR3 length: 14
J gene: TRBJ1-1
CDR3 DNA: TGCGCCAGCAGACCTACGGGACAGGGTGCTGAAGCTTTCTTT
CDR3 protein: CASRPTGQGAEAFF

D gene: TRBD1
clone size: few
V gene: TRBV5-5
CDR3 length: 17
J gene: TRBJ1-5
CDR3 DNA: TGTGCCAGCAGCTTGGTTCCGTCGGGACAGAAAAATCAGCCCCAGCATTTT
CDR3 protein: CASSLVPSGQKNQPQHF

D gene: -
clone size: once
V gene: TRBV5-6
CDR3 length: 14
J gene: TRBJ1-2
CDR3 DNA: TGTGCCAGCAGCTTGGTTGGGGCTGTCAGTGGCTACACCTTC
CDR3 protein: CASSLVGAVSGYTF

D gene: -
clone size: -
V gene: TRBV4-1
CDR3 length: 14
J gene: TRBJ1-2
CDR3 DNA: TGCGCCAGCAGCCAAGGCCTTACAACATCGGGCTACACCTTC
CDR3 protein: CASSQGLTTSGYTF